The present T cell receptor beta chain was sequenced within a study of identical twins. Per germline, CDR1 MNHNS and CDR2 SASEGT. This CDR3 comprises 14 residues. The V gene lost 8 bases and the J gene lost 0 bases, with 13 bases spanning the gap. Template switching added a universal primer site, and cDNA bore unique molecular identifiers. MiXCR, run by TCRdb on the 5' RACE reads, gives a single entry per CDR3 protein. The data contain some 900,000 distinct CDR3 sequences, about 12% of them seen just once; the ten biggest clones take up around 1.5%. This clonotype has a count of ten or more. This same sample was also taken into another study, of yellow fever vaccine responses in identical twins.

The V call is TRBV6-1, the J call TRBJ1-2, with D hard to call. The origin of this receptor is a woman aged 18-29 years in good health. The sample taken for sequencing was PBMCs. The CDR3 sequence is CASGSGRANYGYTF. In nucleotides, the CDR3 is TGTGCCAGCGGGTCTGGACGGGCTAACTATGGCTACACCTTC.